Listed here are 16 T cell receptor beta chains from one sample, sequenced in a study of T cell responses to AZD1222 COVID-19 vaccine. Clones were sequenced by immunoSEQ multiplex PCR, and TCRdb holds only the in-frame ones, with some missing. The table records about 100,000 clones, approximately 90% of them present only once. The sample was peripheral blood, taken on day 0 of AZD1222 vaccination. These TCRs come from an adult in good health.

V gene TRBV3-1 (or the pseudogene TRBV3-2) combines with J gene TRBJ1-3; the match to TRBD1 covers 9 bases. The CDR3 runs to 16 residues. V lost 3 bases to trimming and J lost 1 base; unmatched junction nucleotides: 4. Germline V lookup: CDR1 LGHDT, CDR2 YNNKEL (reference sequence). The CDR3 sequence: CASSHSGTGSGNTIYF. Written as DNA, the CDR3 is TGTGCCAGCAGCCATTCAGGGACAGGGTCTGGAAACACCATATATTTT.

In its sample, this clone was seen once. This chain links TRBV11-3 with TRBJ2-5; a weak D match, TRBD1 (6 bases). The length of the CDR3 is 14 residues. Germline CDR1 SGHNT, CDR2 YENEEA. Trimming stripped 3 bases from V and 5 bases from J, with 13 bases between. Written as DNA, the CDR3 is TGTGCCAGCAGCTTGCGCAGGGGATGGGAGACCCAGTACTTC. As protein: CASSLRRGWETQYF.

The DNA of the CDR3 is TGTGCCTGGAGTATCAGGGACAGGTACAACGAGCAGTACTTC. It translates to CAWSIRDRYNEQYF. This chain connects TRBV30 to TRBJ2-7; 8 bases align to TRBD1. The CDR3 runs to 14 residues. CDR1 and CDR2 (germline): GTSNPN, SVGIG (reference sequence). J was trimmed by 5 bases and V by 2 bases; bases with no gene match: 8. Looking up the rest from reference TRBV30 and TRBJ2-7 gives the full variable domain: SQTIHQWPATLVQPVGSPLSLECTVEGTSNPNLYWYRQAAGRGLQLLFYSVGIGQISSEVPQNLSASRPQDRQFILSSKKLLLSDSGFYLCAWSIRDRYNEQYFGPGTRLTVT.

The rearrangement joins TRBV6-5 to TRBJ2-1; D remains unclear. CDR1 is MNHEY and CDR2 is SVGAGI in the germline V gene. CDR3 length: 15 residues. With 6 bases removed from V and 0 bases from J, the gap between germline ends came to 12 bases. The CDR3 protein is CASRTDGTSYNEQFF. The CDR3 DNA is TGTGCCAGCAGGACTGACGGTACCTCCTACAATGAGCAGTTCTTC.

The genes are TRBV5-4 and TRBJ2-5; D perhaps matches TRBD2 (6 bases). This CDR3 is 15 amino acids long. Trimming left V 0 bases short and J 9 bases short, with 18 bases between. CDR1 is SGHNT, CDR2 YYREEE, per germline (reference sequence). The CDR3 DNA sequence: TGTGCCAGCAGCTTGGGAGAAGGGTCTTGGGGGGCCCAGTACTTC. Encoded protein: CASSLGEGSWGAQYF.

The V gene is TRBV27, the J gene TRBJ1-2, with D maybe TRBD1 (6 bases). From germline, CDR1 is MNHEY and CDR2 SMNVEV (reference sequence). Deletions cut 2 bases from V and 8 bases from J, with 15 bases between. The CDR3 totals 14 residues. This CDR3 reads CASSLAPQGWGYTF. For the CDR3, the DNA is TGTGCCAGCAGTTTAGCCCCCCAGGGGTGGGGCTACACCTTC.

The chain couples TRBV4-1 to TRBJ1-2; perhaps TRBD1 as D (6 bases). Per the germline V gene, CDR1 is MGHRA and CDR2 is YSYEKL. The CDR3 is 16 residues long. V was cut by 6 bases and J by 0 bases, with 17 bases left in between. The CDR3 nucleotides are TGCGCCAGCAGAACACAGGGTTCGAAAGCTAACTATGGCTACACCTTC. It encodes CASRTQGSKANYGYTF.

V gene TRBV7-2 combines with J gene TRBJ2-5; the D is unclear. Trimming removed 2 bases from V and 5 bases from J, with 9 bases in between. Germline V gene data show CDR1 as SGHTA and CDR2 as FQGNSA. CDR3 length: 13 residues. The DNA for the CDR3 is TGTGCCAGCAGCTTACGGGTTCGGGAGACCCAGTACTTC. Its protein product is CASSLRVRETQYF.

V usage is TRBV5-8 and J usage is TRBJ1-2; D is perhaps TRBD1 (5 bases). In germline, CDR1 is SGHTS, CDR2 YDEGEE. This CDR3 contains 14 residues. V gave up 2 bases and J gave up 7 bases, with 15 bases separating them. CDR3 nucleotide sequence: TGTGCCAGCAGCTTTGGCAGGGTATGGGGTGGCTACACCTTC. It encodes CASSFGRVWGGYTF.

Comment on this clone: The same CDR3 also results from other DNA sequences found in this sample. The CDR3 sequence is CASSLSVSYNEQFF. CDR3 bases: TGTGCCAGCAGTTTATCGGTCTCCTACAATGAGCAGTTCTTC. The V gene is TRBV27, the J gene TRBJ2-1; no reliable D call. Trimming left V 0 bases short and J 0 bases short, with 3 bases between. The CDR3 is made up of 14 amino acids. Germline assignment: CDR1 MNHEY and CDR2 SMNVEV (reference sequence).

The gene calls are TRBV4-3 and TRBJ2-7; D may be TRBD2 (5 bases). The V gene lost 1 base and the J gene lost 4 bases, with 8 bases spanning the gap. The CDR3 length is 13 residues. Germline V CDR1 and CDR2: LGHNA, YSLEER. CDR3 DNA sequence: TGCGCCAGCAGCCAAGCCAGCGGTTACGAGCAGTACTTC. This encodes CASSQASGYEQYF.

The chain is built from TRBV2 and TRBJ2-5; unclear D gene. CDR1 SNHLY and CDR2 FYNNEI come from the germline V gene. This CDR3 is 15 amino acids long. Trimming removed 1 base at V and 10 bases at J, with 19 bases between. CDR3 amino acids: CASSEDSWPRMGQYF. Here the CDR3 DNA reads TGTGCCAGCAGTGAAGATAGCTGGCCCCGGATGGGCCAGTACTTC.

V gene TRBV5-4 combines with J gene TRBJ2-2, with D hard to call. Germline values: CDR1 SGHNT, CDR2 YYREEE (reference sequence). CDR3 length: 16 residues. The germline V and J ends were trimmed by 0 bases and 2 bases, with 11 bases remaining between them. Here the CDR3 DNA reads TGTGCCAGCAGCTTGGATCGCACCGGTAACACCGGGGAGCTGTTTTTT. Translation gives CASSLDRTGNTGELFF.

The DNA of the CDR3 is TGTGCCAGCAGCGTTCGCTTCGAGCAGTACTTC. It translates to CASSVRFEQYF. The rearrangement links TRBV25-1 to TRBJ2-7, with no clear D. Deletions cut 6 bases from V and 6 bases from J, with 9 bases between. Germline lookup yields CDR1 MGHDK and CDR2 SYGVNS. The CDR3 covers 11 residues.

The sample holds one count of this clone. The gene calls are TRBV28 and TRBJ2-1, with TRBD2 matching 7 bases. The CDR3 is 14 residues long. The V segment lost 6 bases and the J segment 5 bases; nucleotides outside the gene matches: 7. Germline loops: CDR1 MDHEN, CDR2 SYDVKM. DNA of the CDR3: TGTGCCAGCAGAATCCAGGGAGGGGACAATGAGCAGTTCTTC. Residues: CASRIQGGDNEQFF.

The chain combines TRBV19 with TRBJ2-5; D uncertain. Trimming cost V 7 bases and J 4 bases, with 13 bases left between them. Germline loops: CDR1 LNHDA, CDR2 SQIVND (reference sequence). The CDR3 has 13 residues. This chain's CDR3 is CASIRRSRETQYF. The CDR3 DNA follows: TGTGCCAGTATCCGAAGGTCCCGAGAGACCCAGTACTTC.